The entry below gives a single T cell receptor (beta chain) sequence along with its context. What it binds is not known. A library of TCRbeta sequences, prepared with unique molecular identifiers, was generated. TCRdb called the PCR reads again in MiXCR, with one record for every CDR3 protein. The sample includes a few hundred thousand distinct CDR3 sequences, 20% to 30% of them seen just once. The data were obtained in a study of T-cell reconstitution after alpha-beta-depleted transplantation in children. Findings of the study overall: In some patients, recipient T cells and intrathymic progenitors surviving conditioning explained high day-60 diversity.

This CDR3 contains 17 residues. The ends were cut back, 3 bases at V and 1 base at J, with 18 bases in the middle. Germline V CDR1 and CDR2: SGHRS, YFSETQ. Here the sequenced sample was PBMCs, taken before TCRalphabeta/CD19-depleted stem cell transplant. The chain links TRBV5-1 to TRBJ2-3; possible D gene TRBD2, 5 bases. The sequence came from a boy under two years old with Wiskott-Aldrich syndrome, due to receive a stem cell transplant. CDR3 sequence reads: CASSSLLFSVRTDTQYF. The CDR3 DNA reads TGCGCCAGCAGCTCACTACTATTTAGCGTCCGCACAGATACGCAGTATTTT.